This T cell receptor (beta chain) was identified in a study of T cell repertoires in cytomegalovirus infection. Findings and limits, study-wide: CMV-specific TCR beta clonotypes restricted by HLA-C were the ones dominating the ex vivo response. Adding up the frequency of public TCR beta families identified people who carried CMV plus the relevant HLA.

One entry per CDR3 protein, called by TCRdb with MiXCR from the reads. The table records around 630,000 distinct CDR3 sequences, 20% to 25% of them present only once. This clonotype was seen a few times. Its target is unknown. CDR3 size: 15 residues. Trimming took off 3 bases at V and 1 base at J, with 12 bases between the two ends. Germline V gene data show CDR1 as MNHEY and CDR2 as SMNVEV (reference sequence). This receptor was taken from a human donor in good health (CMV status not recorded). Some clones in this sample may be carry-over from other donors' samples. The rearrangement joins TRBV27 to TRBJ1-1; the D is unclear. The specimen sequenced was CD8+ T cells from PBMCs. CDR3: CASSFGVVGNTEAFF. CDR3 sequence (DNA): TGTGCCAGCAGTTTCGGGGTTGTGGGGAACACTGAAGCTTTCTTT.